Sequencing of this T cell receptor beta chain was carried out in a study of radiation and T cells in renal cell carcinoma. Study-level findings and limits: No pretreatment tumor biopsies were available for baseline clonotypes.

Repertoires were generated with immunoSEQ multiplex PCR, while TCRdb's copy carries only in-frame clones and drops some. The data show 90,000 to 100,000 clones, 70% to 90% seen once. As to this clone: Its antigen remains unidentified.

The V end lost 3 bases, the J end lost 4 bases, and 15 bases lay between the germline ends. Germline CDR1 and CDR2: KGHSH and LQKENI. The CDR3 runs 15 residues. The time point here: baseline pretreatment blood. Treatment denoted: 15 Gy SBRT to primary tumor, nephrectomy 4 weeks later. Radiation-treated patients gave blood at baseline, week 2 and week 4. This sequence originates from a man aged 45-65 years with renal cell carcinoma. Sample: blood, taken from a patient whose treatment included radiotherapy and nephrectomy. This sequence joins TRBV18 and TRBJ1-2; D is unclear. The CDR3 bases are TGTGCCAGCTCACCTCAAGGGAATCCTAGCTATGGCTACACCTTC. This sequence encodes CASSPQGNPSYGYTF.